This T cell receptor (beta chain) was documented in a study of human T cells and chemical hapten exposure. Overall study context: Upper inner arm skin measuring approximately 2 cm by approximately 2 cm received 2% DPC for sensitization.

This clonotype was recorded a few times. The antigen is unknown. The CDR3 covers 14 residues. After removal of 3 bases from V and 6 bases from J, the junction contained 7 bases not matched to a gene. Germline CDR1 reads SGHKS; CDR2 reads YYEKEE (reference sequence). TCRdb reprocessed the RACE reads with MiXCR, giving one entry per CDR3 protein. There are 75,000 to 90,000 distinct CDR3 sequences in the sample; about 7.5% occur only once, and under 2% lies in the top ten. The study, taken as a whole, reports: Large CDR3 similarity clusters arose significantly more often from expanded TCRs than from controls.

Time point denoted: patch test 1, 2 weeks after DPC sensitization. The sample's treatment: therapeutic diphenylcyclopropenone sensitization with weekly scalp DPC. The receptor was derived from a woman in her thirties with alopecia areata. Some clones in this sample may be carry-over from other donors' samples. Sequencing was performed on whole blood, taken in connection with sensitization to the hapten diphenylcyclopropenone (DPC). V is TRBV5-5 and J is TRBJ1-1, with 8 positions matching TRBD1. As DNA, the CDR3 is TGTGCCAGCAGCTCCCCCGAACAGGGGGCTGAAGCTTTCTTT. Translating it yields CASSSPEQGAEAFF.